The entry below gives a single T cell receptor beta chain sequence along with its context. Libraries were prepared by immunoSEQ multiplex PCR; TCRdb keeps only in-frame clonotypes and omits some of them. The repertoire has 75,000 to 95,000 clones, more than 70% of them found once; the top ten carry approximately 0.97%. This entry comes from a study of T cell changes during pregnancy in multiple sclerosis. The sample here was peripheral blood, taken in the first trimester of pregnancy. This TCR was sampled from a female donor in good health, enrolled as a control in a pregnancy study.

CDR3 in DNA: TGTGCCAGCAGCTCCGGGACTCACTACAATGAGCAGTTCTTC. Encoded protein: CASSSGTHYNEQFF. V is TRBV6-1 and J is TRBJ2-1; D may be TRBD2 (6 bases). In germline, CDR1 is MNHNS, CDR2 SASEGT. Trimming cost V 6 bases and J 3 bases, with 12 bases left between them. The CDR3 loop spans 14 amino acids.